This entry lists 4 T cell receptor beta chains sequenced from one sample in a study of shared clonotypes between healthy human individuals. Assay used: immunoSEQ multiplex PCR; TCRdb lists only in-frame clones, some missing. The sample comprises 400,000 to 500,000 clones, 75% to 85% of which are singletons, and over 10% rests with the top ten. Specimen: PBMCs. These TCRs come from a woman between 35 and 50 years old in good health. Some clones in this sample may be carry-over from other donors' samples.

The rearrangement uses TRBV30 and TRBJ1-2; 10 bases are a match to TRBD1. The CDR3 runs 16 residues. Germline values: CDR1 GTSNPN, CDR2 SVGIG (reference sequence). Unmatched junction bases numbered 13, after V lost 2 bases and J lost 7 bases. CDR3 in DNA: TGTGCCTGGAGTAGGGGGACAGGGGAGTTTCGTGCTGGCTACACCTTC. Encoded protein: CAWSRGTGEFRAGYTF.

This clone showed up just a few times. CDR3 in DNA: TGTGCCAGCAGCTTCAACTCGTTAGCGGGAGAAGGAACGTTCTTC. The encoded protein is CASSFNSLAGEGTFF. V gene TRBV27 combines with J gene TRBJ2-1; 9 nucleotides match TRBD2. V lost 6 bases and J lost 15; bases outside the gene matches: 18. The CDR3 has 15 amino acids. Germline CDR1 is MNHEY and CDR2 is SMNVEV (reference sequence).

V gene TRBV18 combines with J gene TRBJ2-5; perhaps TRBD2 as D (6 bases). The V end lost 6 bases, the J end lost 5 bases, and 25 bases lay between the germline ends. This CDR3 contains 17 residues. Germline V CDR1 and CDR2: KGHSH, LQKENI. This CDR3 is CASSLYAGRTDLETQYF. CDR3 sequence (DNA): TGTGCCAGCTCCCTATACGCGGGACGCACCGACCTGGAGACCCAGTACTTC.

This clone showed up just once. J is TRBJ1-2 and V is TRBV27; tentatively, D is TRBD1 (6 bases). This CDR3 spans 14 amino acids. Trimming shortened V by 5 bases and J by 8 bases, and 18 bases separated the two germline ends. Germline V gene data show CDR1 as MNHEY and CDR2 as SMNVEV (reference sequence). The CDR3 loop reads CASSPRGLTRGYTF. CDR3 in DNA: TGTGCCAGCAGTCCCAGGGGACTAACAAGAGGCTACACCTTC.